This TCR beta chain was identified during a study of cytomegalovirus exposure and HLA in healthy donors. Regarding the study as a whole: Researchers reported that a few CMV-associated chains were confirmed in vitro as CMV antigen-specific. TCR beta chain V- and J-gene trimming was linked, in a later analysis, to a missense variant in DCLRE1C. Likely technical artifact: a cluster of highly shared sequence variants.

V was clipped by 6 bases and J by 6 bases; unmatched bases: 9. Germline values: CDR1 SGHRS, CDR2 YFSETQ. The CDR3 runs 14 residues. This clone has a handful of counts. Its target is unknown. The PCR was carried out with 60 Vbeta primers and 13 Jbeta primers. The assay was immunoSEQ multiplex PCR, and TCRdb's table has in-frame clones only and misses some. Among tens of thousands of clones, over 9% were seen once, and the ten largest hold around 26%. This sequence originates from a man aged 55 to 70 in good health and CMV-seropositive. Sequenced sample: PBMCs. The chain carries TRBV5-1 and TRBJ1-1; TRBD1 agrees at 9 bases. CDR3 amino acids: CASTLGTGYAEAFF. The CDR3 DNA reads as TGCGCCAGCACCCTCGGGACAGGGTACGCTGAAGCTTTCTTT.